Presented here are 22 T cell receptor beta chains from one specimen sequenced in a study of Ad26.COV2.S vaccination and SARS-CoV-2 variants. The protocol was immunoSEQ multiplex PCR, while the TCRdb copy is restricted to in-frame clones and leaves out a portion. This sample has about 260,000 clones; 70% to 90% occur once, and the top ten carry 2.9%. Treatment denoted: roughly 20 received Ad26.COV2.S at low or high dose, single or two shots; roughly five received placebo; per-sample allocation not given. Repertoires come from day 63 after the first vaccine or placebo injection. The sequencing used peripheral blood, collected in a trial of Ad26.COV2.S vaccine versus placebo. These receptors came from a person between 18 and 60 years old who received the Ad26.COV2.S COVID-19 vaccine or a placebo.

The V and J genes are TRBV9 and TRBJ2-2; possibly TRBD2 for D (6 bases). Deletions cut 0 bases from V and 2 bases from J, with 11 bases between. CDR3 length: 16 amino acids. Germline-derived CDR1 and CDR2 are SGDLS and YYNGEE. DNA for the CDR3: TGTGCCAGCAGCGTAGCTACGGGAGTTAACACCGGGGAGCTGTTTTTT. Protein sequence: CASSVATGVNTGELFF.

The chain couples TRBV29-1 to TRBJ2-2, with a tentative D call TRBD2 (6 bases). CDR3 length equals 13 residues. Germline-derived CDR1 and CDR2 are SQVTM and ANQGSEA. Trimming cost V 6 bases and J 5 bases, with 13 bases left between them. The CDR3 DNA sequence: TGCAGCGTAACTAGCATGGGGACCGGGGAGCTGTTTTTT. Amino acid sequence: CSVTSMGTGELFF.

The chain employs TRBV19 and TRBJ2-2; D possibly uses TRBD1 or TRBD2 (5 bases each). This CDR3 region has 12 residues. CDR1 LNHDA and CDR2 SQIVND come from the germline V gene (reference sequence). Trimming took off 6 bases at V and 7 bases at J, with 9 bases between the two ends. For the CDR3, the DNA is TGTGCCAGTAGGAGGGGTGACGGGGAGCTGTTTTTT. As protein: CASRRGDGELFF.

The chain combines TRBV7-9 with TRBJ1-2; tentatively, D is TRBD1 (5 bases). The CDR3 extends over 15 amino acids. Germline V lookup: CDR1 SEHNR, CDR2 FQNEAQ (reference sequence). The V gene lost 1 base and the J gene lost 6 bases, with 15 bases spanning the gap. DNA for the CDR3: TGTGCCAGCAGCTTAGTTTTGCAGGGAGGCCATGGCTACACCTTC. This codes for CASSLVLQGGHGYTF. Full variable domain (missing parts from reference TRBV7-9 and TRBJ1-2): DTGVSQNPRHKITKRGQNVTFRCDPISEHNRLYWYRQTLGQGPEFLTYFQNEAQLEKSRLLSDRFSAERPKGSFSTLEIQRTEQGDSAMYLCASSLVLQGGHGYTFGSGTRLTVV.

The chain carries TRBV29-1 and TRBJ1-1; D unresolved. The CDR3 sequence is 13 residues long. V was clipped by 0 bases and J by 0 bases, with 5 bases between them. CDR1 SQVTM and CDR2 ANQGSEA come from the germline V gene. For the CDR3, the DNA is TGCAGCGTTGAAGAGGGGATGAACACTGAAGCTTTCTTT. Protein: CSVEEGMNTEAFF.

This chain joins TRBV4-3 and TRBJ1-1; 7 bases fit TRBD1. Germline V CDR1 and CDR2: LGHNA, YSLEER. CDR3 length: 15 residues. J was trimmed by 4 bases and V by 0 bases; bases with no gene match: 5. DNA of the CDR3: TGCGCCAGCAGCCAAGAGGACCAGGGGGGCACTGAAGCTTTCTTT. The encoded protein is CASSQEDQGGTEAFF.

J is TRBJ1-3 and V is TRBV11-2; D perhaps matches TRBD1 (6 bases). Germline CDR1 SGHAT, CDR2 FQNNGV. V gave up 6 bases and J gave up 0 bases, with 24 bases separating them. There are 19 residues in the CDR3. The CDR3 loop is CASSPLRTVRPSSGNTIYF. DNA for the CDR3: TGTGCCAGCAGTCCTCTCAGGACAGTGAGACCGAGCTCTGGAAACACCATATATTTT.

CDR3 DNA sequence: TGTGCCAGCAGCCCCGAGACTAGCGGGGGCTCCTACAATGAGCAGTTCTTC. Encoded protein: CASSPETSGGSYNEQFF. This chain connects TRBV4-2 to TRBJ2-1; TRBD2 agrees at 12 bases. Germline lookup yields CDR1 LGHNA and CDR2 YNFKEQ. CDR3 size: 17 residues. J gave up 0 bases and V 4 bases, and 4 bases lay outside the gene matches.

A word on this clone: Other DNA sequences in the same sample also yield this CDR3. V is TRBV5-1 and J is TRBJ2-3, with 10 bases aligning to TRBD2. This CDR3 comprises 16 residues. Germline V lookup: CDR1 SGHRS, CDR2 YFSETQ. With V trimmed by 0 bases and J by 0 bases, 1 base remained unmatched. This CDR3 is CASSLGAGGSTDTQYF. In DNA, the CDR3 is TGCGCCAGCAGCTTGGGAGCGGGGGGGAGCACAGATACGCAGTATTTT.

CDR3 nucleotide sequence: TGTGCCAGCAGCAAAAACGTCCGGGTCTCCCGGGGTACAAACACTGAAGCTTTCTTT. Its protein is CASSKNVRVSRGTNTEAFF. The V and J genes are TRBV21-1 and TRBJ1-1. TRBV21-1 is termed a pseudogene. This CDR3 has 19 residues.

The V and J genes are TRBV2 and TRBJ1-3; 7 nucleotides align to TRBD1. V lost 3 bases to trimming and J lost 0 bases; unmatched junction nucleotides: 5. The CDR3 loop spans 16 amino acids. The germline V gene has CDR1 SNHLY and CDR2 FYNNEI. The CDR3 sequence: CASSEGTVNSGNTIYF. DNA of the CDR3: TGTGCCAGCAGTGAGGGGACAGTGAACTCTGGAAACACCATATATTTT.

This clone was observed a single time. V and J are TRBV6-1 and TRBJ2-7; 11 nucleotides align to TRBD1. CDR1 MNHNS and CDR2 SASEGT come from the germline V gene. The junction had 3 bases not matched to a gene; V was cut back by 2 bases and J by 3 bases. The CDR3 extends over 15 amino acids. CDR3 in amino acids: CASSEPGQGGYEQYF. In nucleotides, the CDR3 is TGTGCCAGCAGTGAACCGGGACAGGGGGGCTACGAGCAGTACTTC.

The table lists this clone with a few counts. The V and J genes are TRBV7-6 and TRBJ1-5, with no clear D. Per the germline V gene, CDR1 is SGHVS and CDR2 is FNYEAQ. Between the trimmed V and J ends, which lost 1 base and 1 base, there was a span of 8 bases. The CDR3 contains 15 residues. CDR3 in DNA: TGTGCCAGCAGCTTAGTACCGGGGAGCAATCAGCCCCAGCATTTT. This encodes CASSLVPGSNQPQHF.

V is TRBV6-5 and J is TRBJ2-5; 10 bases match TRBD1. V lost 6 bases, J lost 0 bases, and 4 bases stayed unmatched. This CDR3 is 15 amino acids long. Germline V gives CDR1 MNHEY, CDR2 SVGAGI. CDR3 residues: CASSRTGGHQETQYF. CDR3 nucleotide sequence: TGTGCCAGCAGCCGGACAGGGGGGCACCAAGAGACCCAGTACTTC.

This chain uses TRBV7-3 with TRBJ2-1, with TRBD2 identical over 11 bases. V lost 2 bases, J lost 4 bases, and 1 base stayed unmatched. CDR3 length equals 15 residues. Germline V CDR1 and CDR2: SGHTA, FQGTGA. The CDR3 here is CASSLGLAGYNEQFF. The CDR3 DNA follows: TGTGCCAGCAGCTTAGGACTAGCGGGTTACAATGAGCAGTTCTTC.

This clone is a singleton in its sample. The J gene is TRBJ1-4, the V gene TRBV4-3; TRBD1 agrees at 8 bases. The V gene's germline CDR1 is LGHNA and CDR2 YSLEER. After removal of 0 bases from V and 8 bases from J, the junction contained 8 bases not matched to a gene. The CDR3 extends over 16 amino acids. The DNA for the CDR3 is TGCGCCAGCAGCCAAGATCGGACAGGGACGTGGGAAAAACTGTTTTTT. Amino acids: CASSQDRTGTWEKLFF.

The chain has TRBV7-2 and TRBJ1-6, with 10 positions matching TRBD1. This CDR3 comprises 15 residues. Germline assignment: CDR1 SGHTA and CDR2 FQGNSA. Unmatched junction bases numbered 10, after V lost 5 bases and J lost 12 bases. CDR3 region: CASSPPTGQGLPLHF. The CDR3 bases are TGTGCCAGCAGCCCACCCACGGGACAGGGGTTACCCCTCCACTTT.

The rearrangement uses TRBV4-3 and TRBJ1-4; tentatively, D is TRBD1 (5 bases). Looked up from germline, CDR1 is LGHNA and CDR2 is YSLEER. This CDR3 spans 15 amino acids. The ends were cut back, 4 bases at V and 4 bases at J, with 13 bases in the middle. CDR3 DNA: TGCGCCAGCAGCCGTATCAGGGAGGGTAATGAAAAACTGTTTTTT. It codes for CASSRIREGNEKLFF.

The rearrangement joins TRBV7-6 to TRBJ2-1; D might be TRBD2 (5 bases). Between the trimmed V and J ends, which lost 1 base and 7 bases, there was a span of 11 bases. The germline CDR1 and CDR2 sequences are SGHVS and FNYEAQ. The CDR3 is 14 residues long. DNA of the CDR3: TGTGCCAGCAGCTTAGTGGAGGAGTGGAATGAGCAGTTCTTC. Its translation: CASSLVEEWNEQFF.

CDR3 region: CASSPGTGDTGELFF. The CDR3 nucleotides are TGTGCCAGCTCCCCCGGGACAGGGGACACCGGGGAGCTGTTTTTT. The chain uses TRBV18 and TRBJ2-2, with 10 nucleotides matching TRBD1. V trimming: 6 bases; J trimming: 3 bases; junction bases outside the gene matches: 4. CDR1 and CDR2 from the germline V gene are KGHSH and LQKENI. This CDR3 comprises 15 residues.

J is TRBJ2-6 and V is TRBV11-3; D is possibly TRBD2 (5 bases). Germline values: CDR1 SGHNT, CDR2 YENEEA. Trimming pared 5 bases from V and 0 bases from J, leaving 11 bases between. This CDR3 has 16 residues. In DNA, the CDR3 is TGTGCCAGCAGCACGACTACCGGCTCTGGGGCCAACGTCCTGACTTTC. Encoded protein: CASSTTTGSGANVLTF.

The DNA for the CDR3 is TGTGCCAGCAGAACAAACAGGGGACCCGGGAACACCATATATTTT. It is translated as CASRTNRGPGNTIYF. This sequence joins TRBV28 and TRBJ1-3; 7 bases map to TRBD1. The CDR3 runs 15 residues. After removal of 6 bases from V and 7 bases from J, the junction contained 12 bases not matched to a gene. CDR1 and CDR2 from the germline V gene are MDHEN and SYDVKM. Based on the CDR3 plus reference TRBV28 and TRBJ1-3, the full variable domain is DVKVTQSSRYLVKRTGEKVFLECVQDMDHENMFWYRQDPGLGLRLIYFSYDVKMKEKGDIPEGYSVSREKKERFSLILESASTNQTSMYLCASRTNRGPGNTIYFGEGSWLTVV.